This T cell receptor (beta chain) was observed in a study of blood T cell repertoires in COVID-19. About the research overall: The analysed material was cDNA or gDNA that came from T cells, B-cell-depleted T cells, or PBMCs.

The authors' processing: Researchers report that nucleated cell counts were estimated from reference gene primer amplification. Profiling relied on immunoSEQ multiplex PCR, and the TCRdb table lists in-frame clones only, not all of them. D and trimming come from the DNA, and the V and J calls and clone size come from that table. The table shows under 150,000 clones, with 85% to 90% occurring only once. The cohort comprised adults aged about 18 to 89 years residing in about two dozen US areas. Losses at the gene ends were 6 bases for V and 8 bases for J; bases not matched to a gene: 10. Germline-derived CDR1 and CDR2 are MDHEN and SYDVKM. The CDR3 loop spans 15 amino acids.

The chain is built from TRBV28 and TRBJ1-5; 10 bases line up with TRBD1. This clonotype originated in a woman in her twenties or thirties with acute COVID-19. The source material was PBMCs or T cells enriched from blood (not recorded which). CDR3 coding DNA: TGTGCCAGCAGCCATAGACAGGGGGCGGGCAAGCCCCAGCATTTT. This codes for CASSHRQGAGKPQHF.